Below are 30 T cell receptor beta chains sequenced from a single sample in a study of T-cell memory formation after mild COVID-19. TCRdb independently ran MiXCR on the 5' RACE reads; one entry per CDR3 protein. The table shows around 50,000 distinct CDR3 sequences, with 25% to 30% occurring only once. Sequences were obtained from PBMCs or a T cell subset sorted from them (not recorded which). Every receptor here comes from a man aged 18 to 30 who had mild COVID-19 (a few samples of this study predate the infection). Cell type and time point are not known.

This chain joins TRBV10-3 and TRBJ2-3; TRBD2 matches 11 bases. This CDR3 is built from 15 residues. Germline V gene sequence: CDR1 ENHRY, CDR2 SYGVKD. J gave up 6 bases and V 3 bases, and 5 bases lay outside the gene matches. CDR3 sequence (DNA): TGTGCCATCAGTGACTCTAGCGGGGGGATTGATACGCAGTATTTT. The encoded protein is CAISDSSGGIDTQYF.

A few counts support this clonotype. The chain carries TRBV12-3 or TRBV12-4 and TRBJ2-1, with TRBD2 identical over 10 bases. CDR3 length: 15 residues. J gave up 4 bases and V 2 bases, and 2 bases lay outside the gene matches. Written as DNA, the CDR3 is TGTGCCAGCAGTTTATCTAGCGGGGGATACAATGAGCAGTTCTTC. It translates to CASSLSSGGYNEQFF.

This clonotype appeared a few times. The chain employs TRBV5-6 and TRBJ2-1; 11 bases agree with TRBD1. The V and J ends lost 4 bases and 8 bases, in that order; junction bases with no gene match: 5. The CDR3 sequence is 14 residues long. Germline-derived CDR1 and CDR2 are SGHDT and YYEEEE. The CDR3 DNA follows: TGTGCCAGCAGCCCCGGACAGGGGGCCTATGAGCAGTTCTTC. This encodes CASSPGQGAYEQFF. Full variable domain (outside the CDR3, taken from reference TRBV5-6 and TRBJ2-1): DAGVTQSPTHLIKTRGQQVTLRCSPKSGHDTVSWYQQALGQGPQFIFQYYEEEERQRGNFPDRFSGHQFPNYSSELNVNALLLGDSALYLCASSPGQGAYEQFFGPGTRLTVL.

V gene TRBV9 combines with J gene TRBJ2-2; 10 nucleotides match TRBD2. This CDR3 comprises 15 residues. The V gene end was trimmed by 3 bases and the J gene end by 7 bases; junction bases not matched to a gene: 6. Germline lookup yields CDR1 SGDLS and CDR2 YYNGEE. The CDR3 nucleotides are TGTGCCAGCAGCGAAGTAGCGGGGGGCGGCGGGGAGCTGTTTTTT. Translation gives CASSEVAGGGGELFF.

This clonotype was detected a few times. The chain uses TRBV15 and TRBJ2-5; no clear D gene. The CDR3 length is 15 residues. Trimming shortened V by 1 base and J by 5 bases, and 14 bases separated the two germline ends. Germline CDR1 LNHNV, CDR2 YYDKDF (reference sequence). The CDR3 protein is CATSRVGIGVETQYF. In nucleotides, the CDR3 is TGTGCCACCAGCAGAGTAGGGATTGGAGTTGAGACCCAGTACTTC.

This chain uses TRBV7-9 with TRBJ2-7; tentative D call: TRBD2 (6 bases). The V and J ends lost 2 bases and 3 bases respectively, with 11 bases between them. Germline CDR1 reads SEHNR; CDR2 reads FQNEAQ (reference sequence). The CDR3 runs 14 residues. The CDR3 nucleotides read TGTGCCAGCAGCTTATCCGGGGAGGACTACGAGCAGTACGTC. This sequence encodes CASSLSGEDYEQYV.

This clonotype was counted a few times. The chain couples TRBV19 to TRBJ2-7, with TRBD1 matching 10 bases. Trimming at V came to 6 bases and at J to 0 bases, leaving 5 bases not matched to a gene. Germline V gene lookup returns CDR1 LNHDA and CDR2 SQIVND (reference sequence). The CDR3 runs 15 residues. The CDR3 protein is CASRIRDRGSYEQYF. The CDR3 nucleotides read TGTGCCAGTAGGATCCGGGACAGGGGCTCCTACGAGCAGTACTTC. The whole variable domain, filled in from reference TRBV19 and TRBJ2-7, reads DGGITQSPKYLFRKEGQNVTLSCEQNLNHDAMYWYRQDPGQGLRLIYYSQIVNDFQKGDIAEGYSVSREKKESFPLTVTSAQKNPTAFYLCASRIRDRGSYEQYFGPGTRLTVT.

The chain links TRBV7-6 to TRBJ2-5, with D unresolved. Germline CDR1 reads SGHVS; CDR2 reads FNYEAQ. The CDR3 consists of 13 residues. With 3 bases removed from V and 2 bases from J, the gap between germline ends came to 7 bases. The CDR3 spells CASSLRFQETQYF. CDR3 in DNA: TGTGCCAGCAGCTTGCGTTTTCAAGAGACCCAGTACTTC.

This clonotype has a count of ten or more. The gene calls are TRBV20-1 and TRBJ2-1; the D gene is possibly TRBD2 (5 bases). Germline loops: CDR1 DFQATT, CDR2 SNEGSKA (reference sequence). V was pared by 5 bases and J by 2 bases, with 16 bases between. CDR3 length: 15 residues. CDR3 protein: CSARPSHGAYNEQFF. The CDR3 nucleotides are TGCAGTGCTCGACCCTCTCACGGGGCCTACAATGAGCAGTTCTTC.

This clonotype has just a few counts. The rearrangement links TRBV12-3 or TRBV12-4 to TRBJ2-1; TRBD1 agrees at 7 bases. CDR3 length: 15 amino acids. Losses at the gene ends were 2 bases for V and 4 bases for J; bases not matched to a gene: 5. This chain's CDR3 is CASSLTGQRYNEQFF. As DNA, the CDR3 is TGTGCCAGCAGTTTAACGGGACAGAGATACAATGAGCAGTTCTTC.

This clonotype has only one observation. The gene calls are TRBV28 and TRBJ2-3; weak D call: TRBD2 (7 bases). Between the trimmed V and J ends, which lost 4 bases and 2 bases, there was a span of 16 bases. CDR1 MDHEN and CDR2 SYDVKM come from the germline V gene. The CDR3 is 16 amino acids. The DNA of the CDR3 is TGTGCCAGCAGTTGGGAGGGGGACGGTTACACAGATACGCAGTATTTT. Its protein product is CASSWEGDGYTDTQYF.

The table lists this clonotype with a count of one. The chain combines TRBV6-2 or TRBV6-3 with TRBJ1-2; 8 bases are shared with TRBD1. Unmatched junction bases numbered 12, after V lost 6 bases and J lost 6 bases. CDR1 MNHEY and CDR2 SVGEGT come from the germline V gene. The CDR3 extends over 15 amino acids. DNA of the CDR3: TGTGCCAGCAGGACAACCCGGGACAGGCTGAATGGCTACACCTTC. It encodes CASRTTRDRLNGYTF.

The chain joins TRBV20-1 to TRBJ2-4; tentative D call: TRBD1 (5 bases). The V end was cut by 6 bases, the J end by 5 bases, with 20 bases between. The CDR3 sequence is 15 residues long. CDR1 DFQATT and CDR2 SNEGSKA come from the germline V gene (reference sequence). CDR3 sequence: CSAPRTKLGENIQYF. Written as DNA, the CDR3 is TGCAGTGCCCCACGGACAAAACTTGGGGAAAACATTCAGTACTTC.

This clonotype was observed a handful of times. This sequence joins TRBV10-3 and TRBJ2-7; 7 bases map to TRBD1. The germline V gene encodes CDR1 ENHRY and CDR2 SYGVKD. The CDR3 spans 13 residues. The V gene end was trimmed by 2 bases and the J gene end by 7 bases; junction bases not matched to a gene: 5. The CDR3: CAISEDRAREQYV. The CDR3 bases are TGTGCCATCAGTGAGGACAGGGCCCGGGAGCAGTACGTC.

A few counts support this clonotype. The CDR3 region has the DNA TGTGCCAGCACCACCTTGGGCTCGAATCAGCCCCAGCATTTT. Amino acids: CASTTLGSNQPQHF. The rearrangement joins TRBV12-3 or TRBV12-4 to TRBJ1-5, with D unresolved. The CDR3 contains 14 residues. Trimming pared 7 bases from V and 4 bases from J, leaving 14 bases between.

J is TRBJ1-1 and V is TRBV3-1, with 8 bases lining up with TRBD1. In germline, CDR1 is LGHDT, CDR2 YNNKEL (reference sequence). Unmatched junction bases numbered 4, after V lost 1 base and J lost 0 bases. There are 16 residues in the CDR3. CDR3 DNA sequence: TGTGCCAGCAGCCAAGGACCAGGGGGCGTGAACACTGAAGCTTTCTTT. Protein product: CASSQGPGGVNTEAFF.

The chain uses TRBV2 and TRBJ2-1; 9 bases map to TRBD2. The CDR3 is made up of 15 amino acids. Per the germline V gene, CDR1 is SNHLY and CDR2 is FYNNEI. Trimming removed 6 bases from V and 2 bases from J; junction bases left unmatched: 5. In DNA form, the CDR3 reads TGTGCCAGCAGCGCTAGCGGGGTTCCCTACAATGAGCAGTTCTTC. Protein sequence: CASSASGVPYNEQFF.

The gene calls are TRBV19 and TRBJ1-5; a weak D match, TRBD1 (6 bases). The CDR3 sequence is 17 residues long. Germline assignment: CDR1 LNHDA and CDR2 SQIVND (reference sequence). V was clipped by 8 bases and J by 6 bases, with 26 bases between them. CDR3 sequence: CASVQGTNSLGSQPQHF. DNA of the CDR3: TGTGCCAGTGTACAGGGAACTAACTCCTTGGGGAGTCAGCCCCAGCATTTT.

The rearrangement joins TRBV7-9 to TRBJ2-7; TRBD1 matches 12 bases. Germline assignment: CDR1 SEHNR and CDR2 FQNEAQ (reference sequence). This CDR3 region has 13 residues. Trimming at V came to 8 bases and at J to 10 bases, leaving 9 bases not matched to a gene. The CDR3 DNA follows: TGTGCCAGCTCCCCCGGGACAGGGGGCCACCAGTACGTC. The encoded protein is CASSPGTGGHQYV.

This clonotype occurred a few times. The chain is built from TRBV20-1 and TRBJ2-3; 12 bases are shared with TRBD2. The germline V gene has CDR1 DFQATT and CDR2 SNEGSKA (reference sequence). The CDR3 covers 17 residues. The V segment lost 6 bases and the J segment 0 bases; nucleotides outside the gene matches: 10. The CDR3 protein is CSARGLAGGWSTDTQYF. DNA for the CDR3: TGCAGTGCCCGCGGGCTAGCGGGGGGGTGGAGCACAGATACGCAGTATTTT.

V gene TRBV4-3 combines with J gene TRBJ1-1, with 7 bases identical to TRBD1. Per germline, CDR1 LGHNA and CDR2 YSLEER. The J segment lost 11 bases and the V segment lost 4 bases, leaving 19 bases of the junction unmatched. The CDR3 sequence is 16 residues long. The CDR3 here is CASSPTTQSGGGMAFF. The DNA of the CDR3 is TGCGCCAGCAGCCCTACTACCCAATCAGGGGGAGGAATGGCTTTCTTT.

V is TRBV6-5 and J is TRBJ2-1; D is undetermined. The CDR3 loop spans 15 amino acids. CDR1 is MNHEY, CDR2 SVGAGI, per germline. Trimming removed 5 bases from V and 0 bases from J, with 11 bases in between. Here the CDR3 reads CASSKTASSYNEQFF. The CDR3 coding sequence is TGTGCCAGCAGTAAAACAGCGAGCTCCTACAATGAGCAGTTCTTC.

There are a few counts of this clonotype. This chain links TRBV6-2 or TRBV6-3 with TRBJ2-7, with no clear D. The CDR3 runs 15 residues. V lost 2 bases and J 0 bases, leaving 11 bases between the germline ends. Germline values: CDR1 MNHEY, CDR2 SVGEGT. CDR3: CASSYPMGSSYEQYF. CDR3 nucleotides: TGTGCCAGCAGTTACCCTATGGGAAGCTCCTACGAGCAGTACTTC.

The rearrangement links TRBV5-8 to TRBJ1-6, with a weak D call TRBD1 (5 bases). Germline-derived CDR1 and CDR2 are SGHTS and YDEGEE. Trimming left V 4 bases short and J 2 bases short, with 10 bases between. The CDR3 is made up of 15 amino acids. CDR3: CASSDRRAYNSPLHF. The CDR3 DNA is TGTGCCAGCAGCGATCGCAGGGCCTATAATTCACCCCTCCACTTT.

This clonotype showed up just a few times. This chain uses TRBV9 with TRBJ2-3, with a weak D call TRBD1 (6 bases). Trimming cost V 6 bases and J 0 bases, with 11 bases left between them. CDR1 is SGDLS and CDR2 is YYNGEE in the germline V gene. The CDR3 is made up of 14 amino acids. The CDR3 loop is CASTGQISTDTQYF. The CDR3 nucleotides read TGTGCCAGCACCGGACAGATTAGCACAGATACGCAGTATTTT.

This clonotype has more than one count but fewer than ten. The gene calls are TRBV9 and TRBJ2-1; D possibly uses TRBD1 or TRBD2 (5 bases each). Germline V gene data show CDR1 as SGDLS and CDR2 as YYNGEE. Trimming removed 0 bases from V and 10 bases from J, with 5 bases in between. The CDR3 totals 11 residues. CDR3 nucleotides: TGTGCCAGCAGCGTAGGGGGGGAGCAGTTCTTC. Translation gives CASSVGGEQFF.

This clonotype was counted between two and nine times. The chain uses TRBV6-5 and TRBJ2-1; unclear D gene. V lost 4 bases to trimming and J lost 7 bases, with 14 bases between them. The CDR3 spans 14 residues. Germline CDR1 reads MNHEY; CDR2 reads SVGAGI. CDR3 bases: TGTGCCAGCAGTTTCCGGACCCACGGGAATGAGCAGTTCTTC. Translation: CASSFRTHGNEQFF.

The table lists this clonotype with a few counts. This chain joins TRBV28 and TRBJ1-2; D is ambiguous. The germline V gene has CDR1 MDHEN and CDR2 SYDVKM. V was shortened by 6 bases and J by 8 bases, with 10 bases between the two germline ends. This CDR3 spans 11 amino acids. The DNA of the CDR3 is TGTGCCAGCAGGCAAGAATGGGGCTACACCTTC. It yields the protein CASRQEWGYTF.

This clonotype was picked up a small number of times. This chain uses TRBV2 with TRBJ1-6; 11 positions agree with TRBD1. Losses at the gene ends were 6 bases for V and 9 bases for J; bases not matched to a gene: 7. There are 15 residues in the CDR3. Germline V gene lookup returns CDR1 SNHLY and CDR2 FYNNEI. Here the CDR3 DNA reads TGTGCCAGCAGGGACCGGGACAGGGGGTTTTCACCCCTCCACTTT. This sequence encodes CASRDRDRGFSPLHF.

This chain uses TRBV7-2 with TRBJ1-2, with D unresolved. There are 14 residues in the CDR3. Germline-derived CDR1 and CDR2 are SGHTA and FQGNSA. V was shortened by 1 base and J by 2 bases, with 8 bases between the two germline ends. The CDR3 spells CASSLVGRNYGYTF. The CDR3 coding sequence is TGTGCCAGCAGCTTAGTGGGCCGCAACTATGGCTACACCTTC.